This T cell receptor beta chain comes out of a study of T cells in Graves' hyperthyroidism and ophthalmopathy. Broader study findings: Most thyroid clonotypes that were expanded above 0.001 also turned up in blood. The model foresaw ophthalmopathy a median roughly 6.3 months prior to onset.

RNA transcripts provided the source from which TCR beta CDR3 regions were amplified. Primed by the HTBI set, a first-round RT-PCR was run on the TCR CDR3. TCRdb processed the multiplex PCR reads anew with MiXCR; each CDR3 protein has one entry. The table includes approximately 360,000 distinct CDR3 sequences, approximately 15% detected once. Trimming removed 2 bases at V and 9 bases at J, with 11 bases between. The V gene's germline CDR1 is SNHLY and CDR2 FYNNEI. The CDR3 is 13 residues long. Criteria for exclusion of patients were uncontrolled infection, other autoimmune disease, pregnancy or lactation. The blood was taken when hyperthyroidism was first diagnosed, before any ophthalmopathy symptoms showed up. This clonotype was observed many times. What it recognizes is unknown.

The sample was blood. This TCR was recovered from a woman between 18 and 29 years old with Graves' hyperthyroidism that later progressed to Graves' ophthalmopathy. The V and J genes are TRBV2 and TRBJ2-4, with D possibly being TRBD2 (6 bases). CDR3 coding DNA: TGTGCCAGCAGTGAAAGACTAGTCAGCATTCAGTACTTC. This encodes CASSERLVSIQYF.